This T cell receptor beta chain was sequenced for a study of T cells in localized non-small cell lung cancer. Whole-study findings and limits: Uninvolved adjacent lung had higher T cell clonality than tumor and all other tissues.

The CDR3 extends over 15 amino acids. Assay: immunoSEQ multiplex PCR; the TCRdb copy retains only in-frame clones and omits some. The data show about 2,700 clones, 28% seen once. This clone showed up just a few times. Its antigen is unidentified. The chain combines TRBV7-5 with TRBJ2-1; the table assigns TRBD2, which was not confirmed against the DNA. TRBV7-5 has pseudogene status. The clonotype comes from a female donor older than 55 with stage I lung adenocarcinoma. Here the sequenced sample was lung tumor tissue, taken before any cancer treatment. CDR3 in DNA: TGTGCCAGCAGCTTAAAATCTAGCGGGAGCAATGAGCAGTTCTTC. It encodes CASSLKSSGSNEQFF.